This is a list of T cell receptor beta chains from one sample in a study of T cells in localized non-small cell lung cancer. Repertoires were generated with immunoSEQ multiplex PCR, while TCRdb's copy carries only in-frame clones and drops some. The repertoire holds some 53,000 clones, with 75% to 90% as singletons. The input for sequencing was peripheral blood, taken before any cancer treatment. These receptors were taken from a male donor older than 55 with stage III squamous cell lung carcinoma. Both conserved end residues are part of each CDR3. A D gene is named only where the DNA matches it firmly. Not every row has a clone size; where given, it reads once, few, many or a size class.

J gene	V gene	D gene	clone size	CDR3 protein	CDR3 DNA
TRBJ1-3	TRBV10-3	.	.	CAISGAGTGNTIYF	TGTGCCATCAGTGGGGCGGGGACTGGAAACACCATATATTTT
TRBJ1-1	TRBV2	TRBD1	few	CASRARQGNTEAFF	TGTGCCAGCAGAGCTAGACAGGGGAACACTGAAGCTTTCTTT
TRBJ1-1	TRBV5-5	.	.	CASSLNTEAFF	TGTGCCAGCAGCCTGAACACTGAAGCTTTCTTT
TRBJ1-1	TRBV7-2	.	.	CASSFGTAEAFF	TGTGCCAGCAGCTTCGGGACGGCCGAAGCTTTCTTT
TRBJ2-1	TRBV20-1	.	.	CSARADSEQFF	TGCAGTGCTAGAGCGGACAGTGAGCAGTTCTTC
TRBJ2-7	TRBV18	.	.	CASSPPGSGSYEQYF	TGTGCCAGCTCACCCCCCGGGTCGGGTTCCTACGAGCAGTACTTC
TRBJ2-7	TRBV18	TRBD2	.	CASSPNWGGDEQYF	TGTGCCAGCTCACCGAACTGGGGGGGGGACGAGCAGTACTTC
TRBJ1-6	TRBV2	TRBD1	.	CARGQGLNSPLHF	TGTGCCAGGGGACAGGGTTTAAATTCACCCCTCCACTTT
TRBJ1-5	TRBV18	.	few	CASSPNSAGTGQPQHF	TGTGCCAGCTCACCAAATTCTGCGGGTACCGGTCAGCCCCAGCATTTT
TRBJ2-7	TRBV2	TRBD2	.	CASRLAGTYEQYF	TGTGCCAGCAGACTAGCGGGGACCTACGAGCAGTACTTC
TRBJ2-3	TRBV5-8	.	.	CASSSYTVTDTQYF	TGTGCCAGCAGCTCCTATACAGTCACAGATACGCAGTATTTT
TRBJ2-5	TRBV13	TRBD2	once	CASSLAGGPEGETQYF	TGTGCCAGCAGCTTAGCGGGGGGGCCAGAAGGGGAGACCCAGTACTTC
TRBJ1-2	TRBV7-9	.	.	CASSFRDSGYTF	TGTGCCAGCAGCTTTAGGGATTCAGGCTACACCTTC
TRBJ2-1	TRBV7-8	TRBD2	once	CASSFEGVAGRNEQFF	TGTGCCAGCAGCTTCGAGGGGGTAGCGGGGAGGAATGAGCAGTTCTTC
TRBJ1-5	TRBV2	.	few	CASANSDLNQPQHF	TGTGCCAGCGCAAACTCGGACCTCAATCAGCCCCAGCATTTT
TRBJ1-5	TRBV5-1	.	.	CASSSGQPNQPQHF	TGCGCCAGCAGCTCGGGACAACCTAATCAGCCCCAGCATTTT
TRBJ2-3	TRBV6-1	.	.	CASSVGTRPPDTQYF	TGTGCCAGCAGTGTCGGGACTCGACCCCCAGATACGCAGTATTTT
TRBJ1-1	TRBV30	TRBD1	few	CAWSSQGLSAFF	TGTGCCTGGAGTTCACAGGGGTTGTCTGCTTTCTTT
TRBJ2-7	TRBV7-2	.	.	CASSLAGHLEQYF	TGTGCCAGCAGCTTAGCGGGTCATTTGGAGCAGTACTTC
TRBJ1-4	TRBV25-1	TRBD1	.	CASSAGTASTNEKLFF	TGTGCCAGCAGTGCTGGGACAGCATCAACTAATGAAAAACTGTTTTTT
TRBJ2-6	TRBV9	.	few	CASKEGVGSGANVLTF	TGTGCCAGTAAGGAGGGCGTGGGGTCTGGGGCCAACGTCCTGACTTTC
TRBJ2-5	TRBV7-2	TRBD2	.	CASSLGAGGARETQYF	TGTGCCAGCAGCTTAGGAGCGGGGGGGGCCCGCGAGACCCAGTACTTC
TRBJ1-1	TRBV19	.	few	CASSAVGRLNTEAFF	TGTGCCAGTAGTGCCGTAGGACGGTTGAACACTGAAGCTTTCTTT
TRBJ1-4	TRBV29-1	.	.	CSAQGMNEKLFF	TGCAGCGCACAGGGTATGAATGAAAAACTGTTTTTT
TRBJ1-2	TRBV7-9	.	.	CASSLDYGYTF	TGTGCCAGCAGCTTAGACTATGGCTACACCTTC
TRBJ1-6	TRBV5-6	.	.	CASSLGQGNNSPLHF	TGTGCCAGCAGCTTGGGGCAGGGTAATAATTCACCCCTCCACTTT
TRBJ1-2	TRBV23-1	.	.	CASSQPDRDRANYGYTF	TGCGCCAGCAGTCAGCCCGACAGAGACCGAGCTAACTATGGCTACACCTTC
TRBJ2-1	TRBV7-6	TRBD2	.	CASSLGTSGGHNEQFF	TGTGCCAGCAGCTTAGGGACTAGCGGGGGGCACAATGAGCAGTTCTTC
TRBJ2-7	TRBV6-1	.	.	CAGGGGFSYEQYF	TGTGCCGGGGGAGGCGGCTTCTCCTACGAGCAGTACTTC
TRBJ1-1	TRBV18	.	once	CASSPRDTEAFF	TGTGCCAGCTCACCCCGGGACACTGAAGCTTTCTTT
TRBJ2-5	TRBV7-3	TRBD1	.	CASSEGDHRGQETQYF	TGTGCCAGCAGCGAAGGGGACCACAGGGGGCAGGAGACCCAGTACTTC
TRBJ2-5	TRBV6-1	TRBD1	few	CASSGSTGQETQYF	TGTGCCAGCAGTGGTTCGACAGGGCAAGAGACCCAGTACTTC
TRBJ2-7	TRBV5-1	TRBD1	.	CASSPTGTAYEQYF	TGCGCCAGCAGCCCGACAGGGACCGCCTACGAGCAGTACTTC
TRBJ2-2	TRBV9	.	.	CASSVVLGPGELFF	TGTGCCAGCAGCGTAGTTCTGGGACCCGGGGAGCTGTTTTTT
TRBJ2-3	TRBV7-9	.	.	CASGIRASTDTQYF	TGTGCCAGCGGGATAAGGGCTAGCACAGATACGCAGTATTTT
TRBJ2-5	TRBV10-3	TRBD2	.	CAIRPGLAVRETQYF	TGTGCCATCAGGCCGGGACTAGCGGTGAGAGAGACCCAGTACTTC
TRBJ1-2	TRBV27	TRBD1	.	CASSYWPRQGKVGYTF	TGTGCCAGCAGCTACTGGCCCAGACAGGGGAAAGTTGGCTACACCTTC
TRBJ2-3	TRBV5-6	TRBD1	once	CASSSGTGLIGDTQYF	TGTGCCAGCAGCTCGGGGACAGGGCTAATCGGGGATACGCAGTATTTT
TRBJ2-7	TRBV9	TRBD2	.	CASSVGTGGPGEQYF	TGTGCCAGCAGCGTAGGGACGGGAGGGCCGGGCGAGCAGTACTTC
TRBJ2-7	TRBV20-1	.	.	CSARRQHEQYF	TGCAGTGCTAGAAGGCAGCACGAGCAGTACTTC
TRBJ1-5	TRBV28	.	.	CASSLVSRGAEQPQHF	TGTGCCAGCAGTTTAGTCTCCAGGGGTGCGGAACAGCCCCAGCATTTT
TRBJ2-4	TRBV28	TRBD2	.	CASSVLAGGYTKNIQYF	TGTGCCAGCAGTGTACTAGCGGGGGGGTATACCAAAAACATTCAGTACTTC
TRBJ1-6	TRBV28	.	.	CASNENNSPLHF	TGTGCCAGCAACGAGAATAATTCACCCCTCCACTTT
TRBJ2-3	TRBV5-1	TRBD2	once	CASSLYIYQAGGESTQYF	TGCGCCAGCAGCTTGTATATTTACCAGGCGGGAGGAGAGAGTACGCAGTATTTT
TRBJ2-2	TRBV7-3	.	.	CASSLGRANTGELFF	TGTGCCAGCAGCTTAGGGCGGGCGAACACCGGGGAGCTGTTTTTT
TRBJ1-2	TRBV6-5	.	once	CASSPTGIGYTF	TGTGCCAGCAGCCCAACAGGGATTGGCTACACCTTC